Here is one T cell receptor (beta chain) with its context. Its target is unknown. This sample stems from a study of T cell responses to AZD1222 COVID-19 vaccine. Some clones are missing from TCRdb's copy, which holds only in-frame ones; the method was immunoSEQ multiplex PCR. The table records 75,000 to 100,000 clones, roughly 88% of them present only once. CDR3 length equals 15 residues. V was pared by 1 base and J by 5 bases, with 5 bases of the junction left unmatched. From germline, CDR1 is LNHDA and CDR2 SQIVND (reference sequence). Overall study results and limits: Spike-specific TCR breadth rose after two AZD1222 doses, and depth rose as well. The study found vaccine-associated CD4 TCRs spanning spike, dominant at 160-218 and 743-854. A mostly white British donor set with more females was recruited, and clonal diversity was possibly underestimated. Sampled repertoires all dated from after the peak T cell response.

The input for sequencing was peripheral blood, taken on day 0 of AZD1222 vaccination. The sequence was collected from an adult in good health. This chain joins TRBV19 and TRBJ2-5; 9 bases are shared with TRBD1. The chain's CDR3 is CASSIGTGGMETQYF. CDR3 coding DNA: TGTGCCAGTAGTATAGGAACAGGGGGCATGGAGACCCAGTACTTC.